This T cell receptor beta chain comes out of a study of blood T cells in healthy people across ages. Together with a sample-barcoded 5' primer, a J-beta primer mix was included in a second PCR lasting about 6 to 11 cycles. TCRdb reanalysed the 5' RACE reads using MiXCR and keeps one entry per CDR3 protein. Of approximately 760,000 distinct CDR3 sequences listed, just under 25% are singletons. This clonotype was observed a few times. Healthy Caucasian individuals from Russia aged roughly 6 to 95 served as donors. This CDR3 has 13 residues. Trimming took 8 bases from V and 1 from J, leaving 11 bases between them. CDR1 SEHNR and CDR2 FQNEAQ come from the germline V gene (reference sequence). The data were also submitted as part of a second study, on T cells of mothers and their children. As that report states: In unrelated and related pairs, TCR recombination output is shaped in a similar way by thymic selection.

The sequenced sample was blood. The sequence was collected from a boy aged 5-17 years in good health. J is TRBJ2-5 and V is TRBV7-9; D call uncertain. CDR3 sequence reads: CASRTPAQETQYF. The CDR3 nucleotides are TGTGCCAGCCGAACACCCGCCCAAGAGACCCAGTACTTC.